The rows below give T cell receptor beta chains drawn from one sample of a study of cytomegalovirus exposure and HLA in healthy donors. Data came from immunoSEQ multiplex PCR; TCRdb stores just in-frame clones and leaves some out. The sample holds 120,000 or so clones, roughly 74% seen once. Sequenced material: PBMCs. The receptors stem from a woman between 50 and 59 years old in good health and CMV-seropositive. Each CDR3 is given without its conserved first and last residue.

TRBV5-6,ASRKMGGTQY
TRBV5-1,ASSLLAGGGGANVLT
TRBV5-6,ASSSSGQGARGYT
TRBV4-1,ASSLWANTFGELF
TRBV5-4,ASSLGTVAVNTIY
TRBV30,IIGAAGGGNYGYT
TRBV6-1,ASSEASGAADTQY
TRBV6-5,PSTEAGGDTGELF
TRBV11-2,ASSLTGRYGYT
TRBV5-6,ASSFSRLAGKQETQY